The 8 T cell receptor beta chains below were found in one sample sequenced in a study of T cells in Graves' hyperthyroidism and ophthalmopathy. From RNA transcripts, TCR beta CDR3 regions were amplified. An initial round of RT-PCR targeting the TCR CDR3 relied on the HTBI primer set. TCRdb re-derived calls from the multiplex PCR reads in MiXCR, one entry per CDR3 protein. The sample has 750,000 to 950,000 distinct CDR3 sequences, approximately 40% seen once. The sequencing sample was made of blood. These receptors all come from a man aged 18-30 years with Graves' hyperthyroidism.

V usage is TRBV11-3 and J usage is TRBJ2-1; D ambiguous. This CDR3 spans 14 amino acids. Between the trimmed V and J ends, which lost 0 bases and 7 bases, there was a span of 10 bases. Germline CDR1 SGHNT, CDR2 YENEEA. The CDR3 DNA sequence: TGTGCCAGCAGCTTAGACCCCGACCGGAATGAGCAGTTCTTC. Amino acid sequence: CASSLDPDRNEQFF.

V gene TRBV20-1 combines with J gene TRBJ2-5; D not certain. Germline assignment: CDR1 DFQATT and CDR2 SNEGSKA (reference sequence). V was clipped by 3 bases and J by 0 bases, with 11 bases between them. The CDR3 consists of 14 residues. The CDR3 DNA is TGCAGTGCTAGTGAGGACGGACACCAAGAGACCCAGTACTTC. The encoded protein is CSASEDGHQETQYF.

There are a few counts of this clonotype. The rearrangement links TRBV4-1 to TRBJ2-7; 9 bases are shared with TRBD2. Germline-derived CDR1 and CDR2 are MGHRA and YSYEKL. Germline trimming cut 2 bases from V and 2 bases from J; bases unmatched to any gene: 10. The CDR3 has 17 residues. The CDR3 protein is CASSQLWVAGVPYEQYF. DNA for the CDR3: TGCGCCAGCAGCCAACTGTGGGTAGCGGGAGTGCCCTACGAGCAGTACTTC.

The sample holds many counts of this clonotype. The V call is TRBV7-9, the J call TRBJ1-2; D unclear. The CDR3 is 12 residues long. CDR1 and CDR2 from the germline V gene are SEHNR and FQNEAQ (reference sequence). The V end lost 6 bases, the J end lost 6 bases, and 11 bases lay between the germline ends. CDR3 sequence (DNA): TGTGCCAGCAGTCTCGGACGGGATGGCTACACCTTC. Its protein product is CASSLGRDGYTF. The full variable domain, its missing parts supplied by reference TRBV7-9 and TRBJ1-2, is DTGVSQNPRHKITKRGQNVTFRCDPISEHNRLYWYRQTLGQGPEFLTYFQNEAQLEKSRLLSDRFSAERPKGSFSTLEIQRTEQGDSAMYLCASSLGRDGYTFGSGTRLTVV.

This sequence joins TRBV20-1 and TRBJ1-4; tentatively, D is TRBD1 (5 bases). CDR1 DFQATT and CDR2 SNEGSKA come from the germline V gene (reference sequence). The CDR3 totals 14 residues. V lost 6 bases, J lost 6 bases, and 17 bases lay in between. CDR3 sequence (DNA): TGCAGTGCCCCTTCTCGATGGGGCGATGAAAAACTGTTTTTT. Protein: CSAPSRWGDEKLFF.

This clonotype was seen repeatedly, ten times or more. The V call is TRBV20-1, the J call TRBJ1-2; TRBD1 is a possible D gene (5 bases). In germline, CDR1 is DFQATT, CDR2 SNEGSKA (reference sequence). V was shortened by 0 bases and J by 7 bases, with 12 bases between the two germline ends. This CDR3 is 13 amino acids long. The CDR3 DNA reads TGCAGTGCTAGAGACGGGGCGGGTGCTGGCTACACCTTC. Encoded protein: CSARDGAGAGYTF.

This clonotype was recorded many times. This chain connects TRBV7-2 to TRBJ1-3, with no clear D. CDR1 SGHTA and CDR2 FQGNSA come from the germline V gene. V gave up 3 bases and J gave up 7 bases, with 7 bases separating them. The CDR3 extends over 12 amino acids. This CDR3 reads CASSFPPNTIYF. The CDR3 coding sequence is TGTGCCAGCAGCTTCCCACCCAACACCATATATTTT. The full variable domain, in which reference TRBV7-2 and TRBJ1-3 provide the parts outside the CDR3, is GAGVSQSPSNKVTEKGKDVELRCDPISGHTALYWYRQSLGQGLEFLIYFQGNSAPDKSGLPSDRFSAERTGGSVSTLTIQRTQQEDSAVYLCASSFPPNTIYFGEGSWLTVV.

Of note for this clonotype: This clone may be a read error of a much larger clone one base away. The chain carries TRBV19 and TRBJ1-5; a possible D gene is TRBD1 (6 bases). This CDR3 region has 16 residues. The V gene's germline CDR1 is LNHDA and CDR2 SQIVND (reference sequence). Trimming pared 3 bases from V and 6 bases from J, leaving 18 bases between. In nucleotides, the CDR3 is TGTGCCAGTAGTATGGGGGTCGACAGGAGGGGTCAGCCCCAGCATTTT. Translating gives CASSMGVDRRGQPQHF.